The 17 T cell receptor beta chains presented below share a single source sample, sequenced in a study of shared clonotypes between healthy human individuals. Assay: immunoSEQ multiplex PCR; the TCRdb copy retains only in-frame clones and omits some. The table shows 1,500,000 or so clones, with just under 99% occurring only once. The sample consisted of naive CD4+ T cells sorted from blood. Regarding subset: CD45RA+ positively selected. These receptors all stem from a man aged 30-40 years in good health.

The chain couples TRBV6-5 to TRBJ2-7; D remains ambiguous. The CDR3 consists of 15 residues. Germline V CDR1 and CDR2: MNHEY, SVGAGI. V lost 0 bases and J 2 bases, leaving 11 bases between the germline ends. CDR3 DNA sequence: TGTGCCAGCAGTTACTCGGGCATTCTGGCCTACGAGCAGTACTTC. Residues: CASSYSGILAYEQYF.

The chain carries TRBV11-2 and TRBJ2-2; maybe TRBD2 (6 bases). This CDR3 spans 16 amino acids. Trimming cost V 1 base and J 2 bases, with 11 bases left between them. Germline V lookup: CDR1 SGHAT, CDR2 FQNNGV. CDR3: CASSLVRGVNTGELFF. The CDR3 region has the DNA TGTGCCAGCAGCTTAGTTCGCGGGGTTAACACCGGGGAGCTGTTTTTT.

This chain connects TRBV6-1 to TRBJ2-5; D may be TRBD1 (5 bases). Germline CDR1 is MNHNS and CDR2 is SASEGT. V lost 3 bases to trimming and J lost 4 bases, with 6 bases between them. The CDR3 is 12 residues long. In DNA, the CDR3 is TGTGCCAGCAGTGAGGGGCGAGAGACCCAGTACTTC. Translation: CASSEGRETQYF.

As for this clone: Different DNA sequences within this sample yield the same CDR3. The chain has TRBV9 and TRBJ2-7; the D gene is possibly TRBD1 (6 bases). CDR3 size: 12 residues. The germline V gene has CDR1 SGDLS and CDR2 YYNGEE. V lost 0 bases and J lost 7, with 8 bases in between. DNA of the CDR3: TGTGCCAGCAGCGTAGGTGACAGGGAGCAGTACTTC. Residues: CASSVGDREQYF.

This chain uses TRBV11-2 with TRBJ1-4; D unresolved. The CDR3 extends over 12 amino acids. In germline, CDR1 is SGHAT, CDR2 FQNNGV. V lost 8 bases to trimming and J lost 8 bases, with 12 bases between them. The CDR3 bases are TGTGCCAGCGGATCGAGAGAAGAAAAACTGTTTTTT. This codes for CASGSREEKLFF.

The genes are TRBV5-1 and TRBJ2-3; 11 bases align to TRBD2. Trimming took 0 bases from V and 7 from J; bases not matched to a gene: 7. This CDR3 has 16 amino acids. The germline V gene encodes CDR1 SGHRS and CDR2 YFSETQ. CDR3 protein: CASSLAAASGRNTQYF. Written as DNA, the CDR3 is TGCGCCAGCAGCTTGGCCGCGGCTAGCGGGAGGAATACGCAGTATTTT. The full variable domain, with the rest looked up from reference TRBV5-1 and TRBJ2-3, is KAGVTQTPRYLIKTRGQQVTLSCSPISGHRSVSWYQQTPGQGLQFLFEYFSETQRNKGNFPGRFSGRQFSNSRSEMNVSTLELGDSALYLCASSLAAASGRNTQYFGPGTRLTVL.

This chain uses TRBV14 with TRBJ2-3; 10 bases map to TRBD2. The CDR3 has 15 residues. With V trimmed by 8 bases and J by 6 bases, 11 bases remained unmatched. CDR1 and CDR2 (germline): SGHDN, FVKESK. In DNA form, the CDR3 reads TGTGCCAGCGCCACCAGCCTAGCGGGAGCTGATACGCAGTATTTT. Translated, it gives CASATSLAGADTQYF.

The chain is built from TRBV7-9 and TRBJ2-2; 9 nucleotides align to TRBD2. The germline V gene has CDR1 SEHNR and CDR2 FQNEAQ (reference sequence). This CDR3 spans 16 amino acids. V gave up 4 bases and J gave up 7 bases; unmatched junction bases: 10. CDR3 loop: CASSSPAGGPDGELFF. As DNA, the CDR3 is TGTGCCAGCAGCTCCCCGGCGGGAGGGCCCGACGGGGAGCTGTTTTTT.

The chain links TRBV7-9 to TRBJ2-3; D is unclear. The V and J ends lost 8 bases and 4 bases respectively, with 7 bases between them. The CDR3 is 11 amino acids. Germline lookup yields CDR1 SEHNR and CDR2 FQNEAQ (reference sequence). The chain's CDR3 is CASRFPDTQYF. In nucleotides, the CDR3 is TGTGCCAGCCGTTTCCCAGATACGCAGTATTTT.

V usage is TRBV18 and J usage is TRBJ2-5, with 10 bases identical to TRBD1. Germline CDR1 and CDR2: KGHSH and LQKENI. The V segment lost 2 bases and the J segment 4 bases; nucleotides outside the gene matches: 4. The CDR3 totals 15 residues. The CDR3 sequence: CASSPGQGGPETQYF. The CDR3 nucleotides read TGTGCCAGCTCACCAGGACAGGGGGGCCCAGAGACCCAGTACTTC.

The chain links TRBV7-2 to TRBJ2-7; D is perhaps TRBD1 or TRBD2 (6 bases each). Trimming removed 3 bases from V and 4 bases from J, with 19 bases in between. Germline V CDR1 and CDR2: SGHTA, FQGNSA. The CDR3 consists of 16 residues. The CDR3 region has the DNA TGTGCCAGCAGCTTGGTAGGAGGGGGAGAATGGTACGAGCAGTACTTC. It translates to CASSLVGGGEWYEQYF.

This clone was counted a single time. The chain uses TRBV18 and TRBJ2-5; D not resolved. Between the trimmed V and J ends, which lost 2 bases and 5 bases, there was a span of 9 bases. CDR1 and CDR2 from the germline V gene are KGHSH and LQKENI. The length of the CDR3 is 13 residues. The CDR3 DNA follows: TGTGCCAGCTCACCAGGCGGCCCGGAGACCCAGTACTTC. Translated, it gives CASSPGGPETQYF.

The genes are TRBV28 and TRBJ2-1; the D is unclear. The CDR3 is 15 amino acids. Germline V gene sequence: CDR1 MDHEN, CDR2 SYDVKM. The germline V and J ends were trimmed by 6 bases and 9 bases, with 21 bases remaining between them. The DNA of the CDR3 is TGTGCCAGCAGGCCCGTTGACAAAGTGGATGGTGAGCAGTTCTTC. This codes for CASRPVDKVDGEQFF. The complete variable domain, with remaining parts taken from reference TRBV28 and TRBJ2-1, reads DVKVTQSSRYLVKRTGEKVFLECVQDMDHENMFWYRQDPGLGLRLIYFSYDVKMKEKGDIPEGYSVSREKKERFSLILESASTNQTSMYLCASRPVDKVDGEQFFGPGTRLTVL.

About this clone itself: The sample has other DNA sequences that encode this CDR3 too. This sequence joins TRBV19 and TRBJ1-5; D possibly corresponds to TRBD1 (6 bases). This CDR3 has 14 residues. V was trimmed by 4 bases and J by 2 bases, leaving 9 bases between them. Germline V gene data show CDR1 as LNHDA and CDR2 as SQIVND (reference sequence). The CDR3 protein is CASSTRQGNQPQHF. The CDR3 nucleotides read TGTGCCAGTAGTACCAGACAGGGCAATCAGCCCCAGCATTTT.

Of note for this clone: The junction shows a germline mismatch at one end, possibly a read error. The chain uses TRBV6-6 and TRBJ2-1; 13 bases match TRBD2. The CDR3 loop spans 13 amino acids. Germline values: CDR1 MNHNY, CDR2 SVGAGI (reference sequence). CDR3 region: CASSYGLAGVNVF. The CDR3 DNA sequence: TGTGCCAGCAGTTATGGACTAGCGGGAGTTAATGTCTTC.

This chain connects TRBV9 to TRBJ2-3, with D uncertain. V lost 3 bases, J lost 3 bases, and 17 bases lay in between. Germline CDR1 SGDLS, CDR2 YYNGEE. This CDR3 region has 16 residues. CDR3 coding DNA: TGTGCCAGCAGCGCCCGCCCGGATCTTTCGACAGATACGCAGTATTTT. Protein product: CASSARPDLSTDTQYF.

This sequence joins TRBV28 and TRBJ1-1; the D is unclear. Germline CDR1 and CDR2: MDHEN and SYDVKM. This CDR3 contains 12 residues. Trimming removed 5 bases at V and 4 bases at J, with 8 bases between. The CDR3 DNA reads TGTGCCAGCAGTCTAAGGGTCACTGAAGCTTTCTTT. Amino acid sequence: CASSLRVTEAFF.